Reported below is one T cell receptor (beta chain). What it binds is not known. This record comes from a study of a mutant IDH1 vaccine in newly diagnosed glioma. Study details: The first vaccination came 4-6 weeks after radiotherapy alone, or with temozolomide cycles.

Some clones are missing from TCRdb's copy, which holds only in-frame ones; the method was immunoSEQ multiplex PCR. The sample lists fewer than 100,000 clones, about 91% seen once, with 0.56% in the top ten. The V segment lost 0 bases and the J segment 2 bases; nucleotides outside the gene matches: 4. The CDR3 sequence is 16 residues long. Germline values: CDR1 SGHRS, CDR2 YFSETQ. The sample's time point: week 5, during vaccination. Topical imiquimod was applied with each vaccine dose, which held 300 ug of mutant IDH1 20-mer peptide. The receptor comes from a woman in her forties or fifties with glioma. The source was PBMCs, collected from a glioma patient whose treatment included an IDH1 peptide vaccine. The J gene is TRBJ2-7, the V gene TRBV5-1, with TRBD2 matching over 11 bases. CDR3 nucleotide sequence: TGCGCCAGCAGCTTGGCCCCGACTAGCGGGGCCTACGAGCAGTACTTC. Its protein product is CASSLAPTSGAYEQYF. Full variable domain (remainder filled in from reference TRBV5-1 and TRBJ2-7): KAGVTQTPRYLIKTRGQQVTLSCSPISGHRSVSWYQQTPGQGLQFLFEYFSETQRNKGNFPGRFSGRQFSNSRSEMNVSTLELGDSALYLCASSLAPTSGAYEQYFGPGTRLTVT.